Listed below are T cell receptor beta chains from one sample, sequenced in a study of response to subunit inactivated influenza vaccine. TCRdb used MiXCR to reprocess the RT-PCR reads, holding one entry per CDR3 protein. The sample contains about 520,000 distinct CDR3 sequences, around 7.7% of which appear only once. The input for sequencing was PBMCs from blood, taken around 25 months after vaccination. Receptors were obtained from a man between 45 and 75 years old who received an inactivated influenza vaccine. Both conserved end residues are trimmed from each CDR3. A clone size is listed for some rows: how often the clone was seen (once, few, many), or a class if it is expanded.

j_call,v_call,clone_size,cdr3_aa
TRBJ2-7,TRBV6-2/TRBV6-3,many,ASSYSIAGMTYEQY
TRBJ1-5,TRBV24-1,many,ATSDSGQFNQPQH
TRBJ1-2,TRBV6-5,few,ASSYSQGNGYT
TRBJ2-7,TRBV12-3/TRBV12-4,few,ASSLAGYLEQY
TRBJ2-3,TRBV7-2,few,ASSLDRAEGTDTQY
TRBJ2-3,TRBV15,.,ATSKKTGFRADTQY
TRBJ1-2,TRBV7-2,.,ARSLISAGSYGYT
TRBJ2-1,TRBV13,few,ASRGVGVSSYNEQF
TRBJ2-1,TRBV7-9,many,ASSLKGAINEQF
TRBJ1-1,TRBV5-1,few,ASSLDIGMNTEAF
TRBJ2-1,TRBV7-6,few,ASSLGLALDEQF